This paragraph reports one T cell receptor beta chain. Its antigen is still unknown. The germline V and J ends were trimmed by 6 bases and 8 bases, with 16 bases remaining between them. Looked up from germline, CDR1 is MDHEN and CDR2 is SYDVKM. The CDR3 has 13 amino acids. Assay: immunoSEQ multiplex PCR; the TCRdb copy retains only in-frame clones and omits some. Of more than 850,000 clones listed, more than 75% are singletons. This specimen comes from a study of shared clonotypes between healthy human individuals. Overall study results and limits: The four-donor shared clonotypes exceeded non-shared clonotypes in generation probability, with non-shared ones scoring lower.

This chain connects TRBV28 to TRBJ1-2, with no clear D. This TCR was recovered from a man younger than 30 in good health. Some clones in this sample may be carry-over from other donors' samples. The sequencing input was memory CD4+ T cells from PBMCs. Subset of the sample: CD45RA-negative fraction. The CDR3 sequence: CASRSTSPEGYTF. In DNA form, the CDR3 reads TGTGCCAGCAGATCCACCAGCCCGGAGGGCTACACCTTC.